This T cell receptor beta chain was retrieved from a study of cytomegalovirus exposure and HLA in healthy donors. This clone was seen a single time. This sample includes further DNA sequences coding for the same CDR3. Germline CDR1 reads SGHRS; CDR2 reads YFSETQ. There are 14 residues in the CDR3. V was clipped by 0 bases and J by 8 bases, with 15 bases between them. It was with 60 Vbeta and 13 Jbeta primers that the PCR ran. Generated by immunoSEQ multiplex PCR, the TCRdb table keeps only in-frame clones and is missing some. The sample has under 200,000 clones, 82% seen once. Sequencing input: PBMCs. The chain carries TRBV5-1 and TRBJ2-7; tentative D call: TRBD1 (5 bases). The clonotype comes from a girl aged 10 to 17 in good health and CMV-seropositive. Written as DNA, the CDR3 is TGCGCCAGCAGCTTGGTGGGGCTCGCTATACAGCAGTACTTC. It codes for CASSLVGLAIQQYF.